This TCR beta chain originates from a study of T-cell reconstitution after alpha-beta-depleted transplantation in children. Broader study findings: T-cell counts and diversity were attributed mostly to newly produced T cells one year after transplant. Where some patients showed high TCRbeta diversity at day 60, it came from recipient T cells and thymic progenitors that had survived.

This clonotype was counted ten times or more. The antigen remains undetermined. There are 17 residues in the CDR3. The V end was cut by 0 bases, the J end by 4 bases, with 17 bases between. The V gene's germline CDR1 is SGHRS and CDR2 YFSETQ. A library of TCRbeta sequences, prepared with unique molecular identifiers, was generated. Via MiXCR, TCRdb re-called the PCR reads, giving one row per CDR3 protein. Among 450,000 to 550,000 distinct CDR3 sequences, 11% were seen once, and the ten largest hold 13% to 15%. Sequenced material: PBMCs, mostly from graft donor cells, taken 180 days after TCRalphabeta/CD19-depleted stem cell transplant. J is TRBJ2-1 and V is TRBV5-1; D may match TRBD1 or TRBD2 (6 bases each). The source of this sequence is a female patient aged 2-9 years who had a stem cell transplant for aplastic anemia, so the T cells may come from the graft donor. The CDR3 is CASSLEAEGVRYNEQFF. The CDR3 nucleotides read TGCGCCAGCAGCTTGGAGGCGGAGGGGGTCCGATACAATGAGCAGTTCTTC.